One and the same sample provided the 13 T cell receptor beta chains below, sequenced in a study of T cells in women clearing cervical HPV infection. The repertoire was sequenced with immunoSEQ multiplex PCR; TCRdb's copy has only in-frame clones and lacks some. This table holds about 33,000 clones. Sequences were obtained from blood buffy coat. These receptors originate from a woman aged 18 to 69 with a cervical HPV16 infection that either progressed to CIN3+ or cleared (not recorded which).

To note about this clone: The CDR3 end lies 3 residues beyond the end of the read and is filled in from the germline J gene. J is TRBJ1-3 and V is TRBV28; 10 nucleotides match TRBD1. The CDR3 has 16 amino acids. Trimming cost V 5 bases and J 3 bases; bases outside gene matches: 7. Looked up from germline, CDR1 is MDHEN and CDR2 is SYDVKM. The sequenced part of the CDR3 DNA is TGTGCCAGCAGTACCCGGGACAGGGGTCTTGGAAACACC. It is translated as CASSTRDRGLGNT. The full CDR3 is CASSTRDRGLGNTIYF.

Concerning this clone itself: The read is 3 residues too short to cover the CDR3 end, so that end is filled in from the germline J gene. V gene TRBV7-3 combines with J gene TRBJ2-3, with a tentative D call TRBD2 (7 bases). Germline CDR1 and CDR2: SGHTA and FQGTGA. V was clipped by 4 bases and J by 5 bases, with 16 bases between them. CDR3 length: 15 residues. The part of the CDR3 DNA that was read is TGTGCCAGCAGCTCCTCGGGGGGCCCTCAAGATACG. Protein: CASSSSGGPQDT. The full CDR3 sequence reads CASSSSGGPQDTQYF.

CDR3 DNA (partial): TGCAGTGCTAGATCCGGGGGGAAAGCTACTGAA. Protein sequence: CSARSGGKATE. The complete CDR3 sequence is CSARSGGKATEAFF. V gene TRBV20-1 combines with J gene TRBJ1-1; weak D call: TRBD1 (5 bases). The sequence runs out 3 residues before the end of the CDR3; the remainder is reconstructed from the germline J gene. CDR1 and CDR2 from the germline V gene are DFQATT and SNEGSKA (reference sequence). This CDR3 spans 14 amino acids. Trimming took 2 bases from V and 5 from J, leaving 15 bases between them.

About this clone: The sequenced fragment ends 3 residues before the CDR3 boundary, so the rest is inferred from the germline J gene. The J gene is TRBJ2-2, the V gene TRBV18; no reliable D call. V lost 3 bases, J lost 3 bases, and 2 bases lay in between. The V gene's germline CDR1 is KGHSH and CDR2 LQKENI. This CDR3 comprises 12 residues. The CDR3 here is CASSPDTGELFF. Incomplete CDR3 DNA: TGTGCCAGCTCACCCGACACCGGGGAG.

On this clone: The read terminates 3 residues before the CDR3 end, so the remaining end is supplied by the germline J gene. The chain joins TRBV11-2 to TRBJ1-2, with unresolved D. The V and J ends lost 5 bases and 0 bases respectively, with 10 bases between them. This CDR3 has 14 residues. The germline V gene encodes CDR1 SGHAT and CDR2 FQNNGV. This CDR3 is CASSRDIANYGYTF. The covered CDR3 bases are TGTGCCAGCAGCCGCGACATCGCTAACTATGGC.

Notes on this clone: The read ends 3 residues shy of where the CDR3 ends; the end is completed using the germline J gene. V is TRBV5-6 and J is TRBJ2-7; the D is unclear. The germline CDR1 and CDR2 sequences are SGHDT and YYEEEE. Trimming took 4 bases from V and 3 from J, leaving 8 bases between them. The CDR3 runs to 12 residues. The DNA read from the CDR3 is TGTGCCAGCAGCGAGTCAGACTACGAG. It specifies CASSESDYE. The CDR3 in its entirety is CASSESDYEQYF.

On this clone: The read gets to within 3 residues of the CDR3 end, and the germline J gene fills in the rest. The rearrangement joins TRBV5-1 to TRBJ2-2; TRBD1 matches at 8 bases. This CDR3 is 16 amino acids long. The V segment lost 3 bases and the J segment 2 bases; nucleotides outside the gene matches: 6. Germline lookup yields CDR1 SGHRS and CDR2 YFSETQ. Partial CDR3 DNA: TGCGCCAGCAGCTCAGGACAGGGCAGAAACACCGGGGAG. It yields the protein CASSSGQGRNTGE. The complete CDR3 sequence is CASSSGQGRNTGELFF.

This clone is medium-sized by frequency. The observed sequence ends 3 residues before the CDR3 terminus, with the missing tail filled in from the germline J gene. The J gene is TRBJ2-6, the V gene TRBV18, with D perhaps matching TRBD2 (6 bases). V was cut by 2 bases and J by 2 bases, with 10 bases left in between. This CDR3 region has 16 residues. CDR1 is KGHSH and CDR2 is LQKENI in the germline V gene. CDR3 loop: CASSPTGGAGANVLTF. The CDR3 bases that were read are TGTGCCAGCTCACCAACAGGAGGGGCTGGGGCCAACGTC.

For this clone: The read terminates 3 residues ahead of where the CDR3 ends, so the germline J gene completes it. V is TRBV10-3 and J is TRBJ1-1, with a possible D match to TRBD1 (5 bases). CDR1 is ENHRY, CDR2 SYGVKD, per germline. The V end was cut by 0 bases, the J end by 4 bases, with 12 bases between. There are 15 residues in the CDR3. CDR3 bases read: TGTGCCATCAGTGAGTCGATCAGGGAGGTCACTGAA. Amino acids: CAISESIREVTE. From start to end, the CDR3 is CAISESIREVTEAFF.

As for this clone: The read is 3 residues too short to cover the CDR3 end, so that end is filled in from the germline J gene. This chain connects TRBV28 to TRBJ2-7; 8 bases are a match to TRBD1. The J segment lost 2 bases and the V segment lost 6 bases, leaving 9 bases of the junction unmatched. This CDR3 has 15 amino acids. CDR1 is MDHEN and CDR2 is SYDVKM in the germline V gene. CDR3 bases read: TGTGCCAGCAGGGTCTGGGACAGGCCCCCCTACGAG. It translates to CASRVWDRPPYE. In full, the CDR3 reads CASRVWDRPPYEQYF.

This chain's CDR3 is CAISESGADYGYTF. The sequenced CDR3 bases are TGTGCCATCAGTGAGTCAGGGGCAGACTATGGC. The genes are TRBV10-3 and TRBJ1-2, with D possibly matching TRBD1 (5 bases). The CDR3 end falls 3 residues outside the read, so it is completed with the germline J gene. Trimming removed 0 bases from V and 3 bases from J, with 8 bases in between. CDR3 size: 14 residues. CDR1 is ENHRY and CDR2 is SYGVKD in the germline V gene.

For this clone: The read comes to an end 3 residues before the CDR3 does, leaving the germline J gene to fill in the end. The gene calls are TRBV20-1 and TRBJ1-2, with D possibly matching TRBD1 (6 bases). The CDR3 loop spans 12 amino acids. The germline V gene encodes CDR1 DFQATT and CDR2 SNEGSKA (reference sequence). With 4 bases removed from V and 1 base from J, the gap between germline ends came to 7 bases. The CDR3 protein is CSAKGVNYGYTF. The part of the CDR3 DNA that was read is TGCAGTGCTAAGGGGGTTAACTATGGC.

Comments on this clone: The read falls 3 residues short of the CDR3 end, and the missing part is taken from the germline J gene. The chain couples TRBV19 to TRBJ1-2; D is ambiguous. Germline CDR1 reads LNHDA; CDR2 reads SQIVND (reference sequence). The CDR3 totals 13 residues. Between the trimmed V and J ends, which lost 4 bases and 5 bases, there was a span of 11 bases. The CDR3 region is CASSKGRSYGYTF. CDR3 DNA, as far as it was read: TGTGCCAGTAGTAAAGGCAGATCGTATGGC.